The clone carrying this T cell receptor (beta chain) was recorded once. Its target is unknown. After isolation, RNA underwent reverse transcription to generate cDNA as the sequencing template. TCRdb's copy holds only in-frame clones and misses some; the assay was immunoSEQ multiplex PCR. The table records roughly 140,000 clones, roughly half of them present only once. This CDR3 has 13 amino acids. Trimming pared 7 bases from V and 4 bases from J, leaving 16 bases between. Germline V gives CDR1 SQVTM, CDR2 ANQGSEA. The data were obtained in a study of CD8+ T cells in alopecia areata. Turning to the study itself: At a dose of 5 to 10 mg twice daily, oral tofacitinib was given to treated patients.

General study points: Scalp lesions, especially in alopecia totalis/universalis, had higher clonality than normal scalp. Whereas mice showed it more clearly, TCR sharing across patients was murkier, possibly because of HLA.

PBMCs, the starting material, were the source of sorted CD4+ and CD8+ T cells. The chain combines TRBV29-1 with TRBJ2-5; possibly TRBD1 for D (5 bases). Material: CD4+ T cells sorted from blood, obtained at week 0. The source of this sequence is a human donor with alopecia areata. The CDR3 loop reads CSANGATSETQYF. The CDR3 DNA reads as TGCAGCGCCAATGGGGCCACCTCAGAGACCCAGTACTTC.